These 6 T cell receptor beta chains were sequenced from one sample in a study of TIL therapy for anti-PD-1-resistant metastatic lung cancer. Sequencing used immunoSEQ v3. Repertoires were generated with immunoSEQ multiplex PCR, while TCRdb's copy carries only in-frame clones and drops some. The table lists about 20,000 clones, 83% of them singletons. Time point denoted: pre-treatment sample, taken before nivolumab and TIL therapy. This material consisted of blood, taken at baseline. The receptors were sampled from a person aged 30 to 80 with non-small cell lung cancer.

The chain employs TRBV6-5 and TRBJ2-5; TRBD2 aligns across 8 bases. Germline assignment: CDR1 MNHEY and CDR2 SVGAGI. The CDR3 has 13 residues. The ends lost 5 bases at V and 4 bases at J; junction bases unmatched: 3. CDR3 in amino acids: CASSPAGVETQYF. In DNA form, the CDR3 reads TGTGCCAGCAGTCCAGCGGGAGTAGAGACCCAGTACTTC.

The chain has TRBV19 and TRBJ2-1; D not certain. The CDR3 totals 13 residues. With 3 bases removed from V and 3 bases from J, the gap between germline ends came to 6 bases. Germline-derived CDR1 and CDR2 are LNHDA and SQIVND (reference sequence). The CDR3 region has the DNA TGTGCCAGTAGTATGACACTCTACAATGAGCAGTTCTTC. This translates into CASSMTLYNEQFF.

CDR3: CAWNDREIYGYTF. The CDR3 region has the DNA TGTGCCTGGAACGACCGGGAAATCTATGGCTACACCTTC. The gene calls are TRBV30 and TRBJ1-2; D uncertain. Germline loops: CDR1 GTSNPN, CDR2 SVGIG (reference sequence). The CDR3 has 13 residues. The V and J ends lost 4 bases and 4 bases respectively, with 13 bases between them.

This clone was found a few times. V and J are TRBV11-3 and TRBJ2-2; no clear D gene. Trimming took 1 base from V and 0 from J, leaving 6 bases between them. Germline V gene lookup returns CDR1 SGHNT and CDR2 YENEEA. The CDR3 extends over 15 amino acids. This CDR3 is CASSLAGTNTGELFF. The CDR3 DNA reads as TGTGCCAGCAGCTTAGCGGGTACGAACACCGGGGAGCTGTTTTTT.

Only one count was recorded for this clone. In nucleotides, the CDR3 is TGCGCCAGCAGCTCCGTTGTGGGAAACACCGGGGAGCTGTTTTTT. This codes for CASSSVVGNTGELFF. The chain recombines TRBV5-1 with TRBJ2-2; unclear D gene. V lost 3 bases to trimming and J lost 2 bases, with 11 bases between them. Germline V CDR1 and CDR2: SGHRS, YFSETQ. The length of the CDR3 is 15 residues.

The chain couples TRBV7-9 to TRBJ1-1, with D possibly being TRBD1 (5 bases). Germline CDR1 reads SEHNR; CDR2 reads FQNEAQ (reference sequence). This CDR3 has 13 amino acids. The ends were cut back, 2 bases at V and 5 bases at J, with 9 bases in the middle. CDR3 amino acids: CASSLSQDTEAFF. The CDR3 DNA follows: TGTGCCAGCAGCTTATCACAGGATACTGAAGCTTTCTTT.